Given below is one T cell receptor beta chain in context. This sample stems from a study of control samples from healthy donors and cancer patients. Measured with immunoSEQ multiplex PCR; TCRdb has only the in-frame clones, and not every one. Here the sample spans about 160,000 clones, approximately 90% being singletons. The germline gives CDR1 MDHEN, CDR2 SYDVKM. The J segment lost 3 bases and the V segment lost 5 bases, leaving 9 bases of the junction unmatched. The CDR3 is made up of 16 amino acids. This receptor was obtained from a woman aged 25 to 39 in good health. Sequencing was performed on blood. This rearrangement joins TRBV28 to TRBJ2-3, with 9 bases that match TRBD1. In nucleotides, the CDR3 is TGTGCCAGCAGTCGGCCCGGGACAGGGAGAACAGATACGCAGTATTTT. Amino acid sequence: CASSRPGTGRTDTQYF. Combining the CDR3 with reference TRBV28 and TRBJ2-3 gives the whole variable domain DVKVTQSSRYLVKRTGEKVFLECVQDMDHENMFWYRQDPGLGLRLIYFSYDVKMKEKGDIPEGYSVSREKKERFSLILESASTNQTSMYLCASSRPGTGRTDTQYFGPGTRLTVL.